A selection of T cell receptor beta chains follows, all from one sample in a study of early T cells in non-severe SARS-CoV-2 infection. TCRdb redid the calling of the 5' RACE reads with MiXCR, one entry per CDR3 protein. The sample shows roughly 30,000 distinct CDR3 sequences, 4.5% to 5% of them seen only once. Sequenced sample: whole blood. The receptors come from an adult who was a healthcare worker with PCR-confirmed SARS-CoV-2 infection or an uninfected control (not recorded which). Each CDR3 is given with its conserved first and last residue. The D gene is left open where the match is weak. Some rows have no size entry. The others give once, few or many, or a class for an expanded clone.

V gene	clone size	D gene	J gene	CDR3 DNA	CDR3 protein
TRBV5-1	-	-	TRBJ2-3	TGCGCCAGCAGCTGGGGGACGGGTGATACGCAGTATTTT	CASSWGTGDTQYF
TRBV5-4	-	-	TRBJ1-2	TGTGCCAGCAGAAATCTACCTAACTATGGCTACACCTTC	CASRNLPNYGYTF
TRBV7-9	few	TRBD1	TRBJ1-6	TGTGCCAGCAGCAAGGGACAGGGCTACTCACCCCTCCACTTT	CASSKGQGYSPLHF
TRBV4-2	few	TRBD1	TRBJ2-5	TGTGCCAGCAGCCACCCGGGGACAGCCCAAGAGACCCAGTACTTC	CASSHPGTAQETQYF
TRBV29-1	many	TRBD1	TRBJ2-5	TGCAGCGTTGTGACAGGGGGCGAGACCCAGTACTTC	CSVVTGGETQYF
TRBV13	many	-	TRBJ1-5	TGTGCCAGCAGCTTCGGCCAGGACAATCAGCCCCAGCATTTT	CASSFGQDNQPQHF
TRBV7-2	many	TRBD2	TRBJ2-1	TGTGCCAGCAGCCCGGGACTAGCGGGAGACGGTGAGCAGTTCTTC	CASSPGLAGDGEQFF
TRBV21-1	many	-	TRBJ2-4	TGTGCCAGCAGCAAAGACAGGGTACCCAAAAACATTCAGTACTTC	CASSKDRVPKNIQYF
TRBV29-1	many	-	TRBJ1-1	TGCAGCGTTTGGGCTGACTTGGCTTTCTTT	CSVWADLAFF
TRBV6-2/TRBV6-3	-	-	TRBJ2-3	TGTGCCACCCAGTTATGGACCGCAGATACGCAGTATTTT	CATQLWTADTQYF
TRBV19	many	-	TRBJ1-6	TGTGCCAGTAGTACCCGGGGCAGCAGCCATTCACCCCTCCACTTT	CASSTRGSSHSPLHF
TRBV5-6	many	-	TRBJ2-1	TGTGCCAGCAGCTTGGGACTAAATACAGAGCAGTTCTTC	CASSLGLNTEQFF
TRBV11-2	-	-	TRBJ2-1	TGTGCCAGCAGCTTACAGTACAATGAGCAGTTCTTC	CASSLQYNEQFF
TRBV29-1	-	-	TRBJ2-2	TGCAGCGCCGGACACGCGAACACCGGGGAGCTGTTTTTT	CSAGHANTGELFF
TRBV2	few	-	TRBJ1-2	TGTGCCAGCAGTGACGTTATCTCCCAGTACTATGGCTACACCTTC	CASSDVISQYYGYTF
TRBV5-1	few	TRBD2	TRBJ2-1	TGCGCCAGCAGCTTGGCCCCGGGACTATCTTACAATGAGCAGTTCTTC	CASSLAPGLSYNEQFF
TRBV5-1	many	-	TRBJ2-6	TGCGCCAGCAGCTTCTCGGCAGGGGATGCTGGGGCCAACGTCCTGACTTTC	CASSFSAGDAGANVLTF
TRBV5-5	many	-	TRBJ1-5	TGTGCCAGCAGCTTGGTCCGGCAGGGCCCCAATCAGCCCCAGCATTTT	CASSLVRQGPNQPQHF
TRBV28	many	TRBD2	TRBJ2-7	TGTGCCAGCAGTTTGGGGCTAGCGGGGATGGGGCAGTACTTC	CASSLGLAGMGQYF
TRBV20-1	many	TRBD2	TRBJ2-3	TGCAGTGTCGAGAGGCTAGCGGTAACAGATACGCAGTATTTT	CSVERLAVTDTQYF
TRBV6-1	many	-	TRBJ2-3	TGTGCCACCCGGGAAAGTGGCGTAGATACGCAGTATTTT	CATRESGVDTQYF
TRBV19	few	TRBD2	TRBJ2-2	TGTGCCAGTAGCGCAATACTAGCGGGAGGGTCCGGGGAGCTGTTTTTT	CASSAILAGGSGELFF
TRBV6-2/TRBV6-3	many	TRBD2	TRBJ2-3	TGTGCCAGCAGGTCTGGCCGCGGGAGAACAGATACGCAGTATTTT	CASRSGRGRTDTQYF
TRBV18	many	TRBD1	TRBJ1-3	TGTGCCAGCTCACTGGACAGGGACTCTGGAAACACCATATATTTT	CASSLDRDSGNTIYF
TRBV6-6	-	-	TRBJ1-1	TGTGCCAGCACGGAGGGAGGCACTGAAGCTTTCTTT	CASTEGGTEAFF
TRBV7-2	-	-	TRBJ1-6	TGTGCCAGCAGCTTCAACAGCAATAATTCACCCCTCCACTTT	CASSFNSNNSPLHF
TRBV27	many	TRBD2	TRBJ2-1	TGTGCCAGCAGTTTAAGTGCGGGAGGGTTCTTCAATGAGCAGTTCTTC	CASSLSAGGFFNEQFF
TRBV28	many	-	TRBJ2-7	TGTGCCAGCAGTTTAATTGTATACGAGCAGTACTTC	CASSLIVYEQYF
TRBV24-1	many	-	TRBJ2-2	TGTGCCACCAGTGATTCCCCTCGGAGGCCCAACACCGGGGAGCTGTTTTTT	CATSDSPRRPNTGELFF
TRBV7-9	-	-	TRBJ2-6	TGTGCCGGACAAGATCCGTCTGGGGCCAACGTCCTGACTTTC	CAGQDPSGANVLTF
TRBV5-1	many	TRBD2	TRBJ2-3	TGCGCCAGCAGCGAGCCTCTAGCGGAGTCCACAGATACGCAGTATTTT	CASSEPLAESTDTQYF
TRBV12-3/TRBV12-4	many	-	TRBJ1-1	TGTGCCAGCAGTTTGAGTTTCCGGCTGAACACTGAAGCTTTCTTT	CASSLSFRLNTEAFF
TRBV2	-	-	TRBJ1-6	TGTGCCAGCTCGGGGACGGGACCCCACGGGCCCCTCCACTTT	CASSGTGPHGPLHF
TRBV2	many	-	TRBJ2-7	TGTGCCAGCAGGAACAGGTGGGCCTACGAGCAGTACTTC	CASRNRWAYEQYF
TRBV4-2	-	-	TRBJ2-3	TGTGCCAGCAGCCAGTTCCTAGAGGCCTCCACAGATACGCAGTATTTT	CASSQFLEASTDTQYF
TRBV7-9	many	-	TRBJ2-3	TGTGCCAGCAGCTTATTCACCGATACGCAGTATTTT	CASSLFTDTQYF
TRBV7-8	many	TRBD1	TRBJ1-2	TGTGCCAGCAGCTTAGACGTCCGGGACAGGGAGGGTGCTAGGAAGTTC	CASSLDVRDREGARKF
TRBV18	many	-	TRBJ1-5	TGTGCCAGCTCACCAATACAGGCGGCCGAGAATCAGCCCCAGCATTTT	CASSPIQAAENQPQHF
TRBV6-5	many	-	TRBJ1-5	TGTGCCAGCAGGGGCGGGGATCAGCCCCAGCATTTT	CASRGGDQPQHF
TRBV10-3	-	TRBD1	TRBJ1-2	TGTGCCTCAGGACAGGGAGACTATGGCTACACCTTC	CASGQGDYGYTF
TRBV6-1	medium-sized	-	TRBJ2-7	TGTGCCAGCAGTGATAGAGGCTACGAGCAGTACTTC	CASSDRGYEQYF
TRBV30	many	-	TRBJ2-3	TGTGCCTGGGAGGTCCCGGGAGATACGCAGTATTTT	CAWEVPGDTQYF
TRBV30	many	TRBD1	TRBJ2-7	TGTGCCGGGGGCAGGGGGTCATACGAGCAGTACTTC	CAGGRGSYEQYF
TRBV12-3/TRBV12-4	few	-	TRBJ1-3	TGTGCCAGCAGCCGGAGGCGAACAGTCTCTGGAAACACCATATATTTT	CASSRRRTVSGNTIYF
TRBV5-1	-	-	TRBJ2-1	TGCGCCAGCAGCTTGGTTGGGGGCAGGGCCTACAATGAGCAGTTCTTC	CASSLVGGRAYNEQFF
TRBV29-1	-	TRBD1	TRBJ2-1	TGCAGCGCAGACGTCGGGACAGGCTACAATGAGCAGTTCTTC	CSADVGTGYNEQFF
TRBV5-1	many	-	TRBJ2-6	TGCGCCAGCAGCGACTACAGCTCTGGGGCCAACGTCCTGACTTTC	CASSDYSSGANVLTF
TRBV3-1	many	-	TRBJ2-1	TGTGCCAGCAGCCAAGATGGGTACAATGAGCAGTTCTTC	CASSQDGYNEQFF
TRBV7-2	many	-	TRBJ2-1	TGTGCCAGCAGCTTTTTCTCGGCGGGACTGGGAAATGAGCAGTTCTTC	CASSFFSAGLGNEQFF
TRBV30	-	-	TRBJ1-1	TGTGCCTGGAGTGTACCGAGGGGCACTGAAGCTTTCTTT	CAWSVPRGTEAFF
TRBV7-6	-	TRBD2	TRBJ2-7	TGTGCCAGCAGCATGGGGACTAGCGGGGGGATCTACGAGCAGTACTTC	CASSMGTSGGIYEQYF
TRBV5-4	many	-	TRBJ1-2	TGTGCCAGCAGCTTGGACCGGGGCGCGGGCTATGGCTACACCTTC	CASSLDRGAGYGYTF
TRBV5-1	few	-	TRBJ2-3	TGCGCCAGCAGCTTGGGCTTGTCAGATACGCAGTATTTT	CASSLGLSDTQYF
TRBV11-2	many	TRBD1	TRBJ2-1	TGTGCCAGCAGCTCAGACAGGGCTGAGCAGTTCTTC	CASSSDRAEQFF